This TCR beta chain came from a study of blood T cell repertoires in COVID-19. At the level of the study: COVID-19 samples collected from the United States, Italy and Spain covered acute and convalescent phases.

Trimming cost V 0 bases and J 6 bases; bases outside gene matches: 5. CDR1 is LGHDT and CDR2 is YNNKEL in the germline V gene (reference sequence). The CDR3 consists of 16 residues. Original processing notes: From reference gene primer amplification, estimates of nucleated cell counts were derived. Generated by immunoSEQ multiplex PCR, the TCRdb table keeps only in-frame clones and is missing some. V, J and clone size are those of that table, while D and trimming were read from the DNA. The sample carries around 62,000 clones, 85% to 90% recorded once. The source material was peripheral blood. The chain carries TRBV3-1 (or the pseudogene TRBV3-2) and TRBJ2-3; 11 bases line up with TRBD2. The source of this sequence is a human donor in a cohort sampled during active COVID-19. CDR3 DNA sequence: TGTGCCAGCAGCCAAGATGTTCCTAGCGGGGGGGATACGCAGTATTTT. Protein: CASSQDVPSGGDTQYF.